The entry below gives a single T cell receptor (beta chain) sequence along with its context. The antigen is undetermined. The repertoire was sequenced with immunoSEQ multiplex PCR; TCRdb's copy has only in-frame clones and lacks some. The table records roughly 77,000 clones, 84% of them present only once. This entry belongs to a study of OX40 agonist ivuxolimab in advanced cancers. Study details: A history of anti-PD-1, anti-PD-L1 or anti-CTLA-4 therapy was acceptable, and over 30% had some.

Study-level findings and limits: Patients who responded partially at 0.1-3.0 mg/kg showed clonal expansion ranking among the lowest. The mean number of expanded clones was higher in CD8+ T cells than in CD4+. Among some nonresponders, normalized T-cell clonal expansion was also low.

Trimming removed 6 bases at V and 4 bases at J, with 6 bases between. Germline loops: CDR1 SQVTM, CDR2 ANQGSEA. This CDR3 contains 11 residues. The material sequenced was CD4+ or CD8+ T cells sorted from blood, taken in a trial of the OX40 agonist ivuxolimab. J is TRBJ1-4 and V is TRBV29-1; no clear D. The sequence was obtained from an adult with an advanced solid tumor such as melanoma, head and neck, liver or kidney cancer. Here the CDR3 DNA reads TGCAGCGTCAAAATTAATGAAAAACTGTTTTTT. The encoded protein is CSVKINEKLFF.